This T cell receptor beta chain was sequenced in a study of Ad26.COV2.S vaccination and SARS-CoV-2 variants. Background on the study: It was the COV1001 Ad26.COV2.S trial arm that included the donor. The study gave Ad26.COV2.S intramuscularly, once or twice 56 days apart.

CDR1 is SGHKS and CDR2 is YYEKEE in the germline V gene (reference sequence). The CDR3 is 12 residues long. V shed 0 bases and J shed 4 bases, with 3 bases lying between them. Treatment defined: some 19 received Ad26.COV2.S at low or high dose, single or two shots; five or six received placebo; per-sample allocation not given. It was on day 63 after the first vaccine or placebo injection that samples were taken. Boston supplied an adult donor aged 18-55 years. Study-wide results and limits: Greater spike-specific TCR breadth was seen in vaccine recipients than in placebo recipients.

For this clone: Antigen unknown.

Libraries were prepared by immunoSEQ multiplex PCR; TCRdb keeps only in-frame clonotypes and omits some of them. The repertoire has about 420,000 clones, around nine tenths of them found once; the top ten carry about 3.6%. The TCR sequence derives from a person aged 18-60 years who received the Ad26.COV2.S COVID-19 vaccine or a placebo. V usage is TRBV5-5 and J usage is TRBJ2-3, with D unclear. Sample: peripheral blood, taken in a trial of Ad26.COV2.S vaccine versus placebo. CDR3 in DNA: TGTGCCAGCAGCTTGGGAGCAGATACGCAGTATTTT. Translation: CASSLGADTQYF. Together with reference TRBV5-5 and TRBJ2-3, the CDR3 gives the full variable domain: DAGVTQSPTHLIKTRGQQVTLRCSPISGHKSVSWYQQVLGQGPQFIFQYYEKEERGRGNFPDRFSARQFPNYSSELNVNALLLGDSALYLCASSLGADTQYFGPGTRLTVL.